A selection of T cell receptor beta chains follows, all from one sample in a study of T cell repertoires in cytomegalovirus infection. MiXCR, applied by TCRdb to the reads, yields one record per CDR3 protein. The sample records some 220,000 distinct CDR3 sequences, around 6.2% being singletons. The material sequenced was PBMCs. The source is a human donor in good health (CMV status not recorded). Some clones in this sample may be carry-over from other donors' samples. Each CDR3 is given with its conserved first and last residue. D genes are given only for firm matches. Clone size, where shown, is once, few, many, or a class for clones that have expanded.

clone_size	j_call	v_call	d_call	cdr3_nt	cdr3_aa
many	TRBJ1-3	TRBV7-2	NA	TGTGCCAGCAGCCGAGGGCCCACTGGAAACACCATATATTTT	CASSRGPTGNTIYF
many	TRBJ2-1	TRBV20-1	TRBD2	TGCAGTGCTAGAGGGGGCCCTAGCGGGGTAATCTACAATGAGCAGTTCTTC	CSARGGPSGVIYNEQFF
many	TRBJ1-1	TRBV6-1	TRBD1	TGTGCCAGCAGACGGACAGGGGCGCATGGTGAAGCTTTCTTT	CASRRTGAHGEAFF
many	TRBJ2-2	TRBV18	NA	TGTGCCAGCTCTTCGGACAGTGTGAACACCGGGGAGCTGTTTTTT	CASSSDSVNTGELFF
many	TRBJ1-2	TRBV4-2	TRBD1	TGTGCCAGCAGCCAAGACCGTGACAGGGGTTGGGATGGCTACACCTTC	CASSQDRDRGWDGYTF
many	TRBJ2-1	TRBV2	NA	TGTGCCAGCAGTGAAGCGATATCAGCCAATGAGCAGTTCTTC	CASSEAISANEQFF
many	TRBJ2-5	TRBV7-2	TRBD1	TGTGCCAGCAGCTTAACTGGACAGGGCCTACAAGAGACCCAGTACTTC	CASSLTGQGLQETQYF
few	TRBJ2-7	TRBV28	NA	TGTGCCAGCATATCAGGGTTCGACGAGCAGTACTTC	CASISGFDEQYF
many	TRBJ2-5	TRBV6-2/TRBV6-3	TRBD2	TGTGCCAGCAGCCAGACTAGCGGGGGGGGAAAGCGCCAGTACTTC	CASSQTSGGGKRQYF
many	TRBJ2-5	TRBV28	TRBD2	TGTGCCAGTCCCAGCGGGGGGGCCGTGGAGACCCAGTACTTC	CASPSGGAVETQYF
many	TRBJ1-1	TRBV7-6	NA	TGTGCCACCGGAGGGGCGGACACTGAAGCTTTCTTT	CATGGADTEAFF
many	TRBJ1-4	TRBV29-1	NA	TGCAGCTCAACAGGGAATGGGGATGAAAAACTGTTTTTT	CSSTGNGDEKLFF
few	TRBJ1-5	TRBV20-1	NA	TGCAGTGCTAGGGGGGGGGGGGCAAATCAGCCCCAGCATTTT	CSARGGGANQPQHF
many	TRBJ1-2	TRBV27	TRBD1	TGTGCCAGCAGTATCCGGGACAGGGCCAACTACTATGGCTACACCTTC	CASSIRDRANYYGYTF
many	TRBJ2-7	TRBV7-2	NA	TGTGCCAGCAGCTTAAAATTTGGAGACGGCTCCTACGAGCAGTACTTC	CASSLKFGDGSYEQYF
many	TRBJ1-4	TRBV5-1	NA	TGCGCCAGCAGAACGGTGGGGTCCGAAAAACTGTTTTTT	CASRTVGSEKLFF
many	TRBJ1-1	TRBV29-1	NA	TGCAGCGTTGTGGACCTCGGGATGGATGAAGCTTTCTTT	CSVVDLGMDEAFF
many	TRBJ1-1	TRBV7-2	NA	TGTGCCAGCAGCTTAGACAGGGAGGAAGAAGCTTTCTTT	CASSLDREEEAFF
many	TRBJ2-3	TRBV10-3	NA	TGTGCCATCAGTGATCGGACTTATAGCACAGATACGCAGTATTTT	CAISDRTYSTDTQYF
many	TRBJ1-1	TRBV2	NA	TGTGCCAGCAGTAACAGACAGGATCCTTGGACTGAAGCTTTCTTT	CASSNRQDPWTEAFF
few	TRBJ2-3	TRBV14	NA	TGTGCCAGCAGCCACCGAACTCTGGATACGCAGTATTTT	CASSHRTLDTQYF
many	TRBJ1-1	TRBV11-2	NA	TGTGCCAGCAGCTCAGGCTTTAACACTGAAGCTTTCTTT	CASSSGFNTEAFF
many	TRBJ1-1	TRBV7-3	NA	TGTGCCAGCAGCCCCGAAGGGGGGTCCACTGAAGCTTTCTTT	CASSPEGGSTEAFF
many	TRBJ2-3	TRBV7-2	TRBD2	TGTGCCAGCAGCTTAACAGCGGGGGTCCCAGATACGCAGTATTTT	CASSLTAGVPDTQYF
NA	TRBJ2-7	TRBV28	NA	TGTGCCAGCAGTTTTTATGCAGGGATGTACGAGCAGTACTTC	CASSFYAGMYEQYF
NA	TRBJ2-7	TRBV20-1	NA	TGCAGTGCTAGAGTGGTGGGGGGCTCCTACGAGCAGTACTTC	CSARVVGGSYEQYF
many	TRBJ2-2	TRBV12-3/TRBV12-4	NA	TGTGCCAGCAGTTTATCTGGGGGTGCCGGGGAGCTGTTTTTT	CASSLSGGAGELFF
few	TRBJ2-5	TRBV29-1	NA	TGCAGCGTTGGGCAGGGTTCACGGGAGACCCAGTACTTC	CSVGQGSRETQYF
many	TRBJ2-7	TRBV7-8	TRBD1	TGTGCCAGCAGCTTAGCGGAACAGGGGTACGAGCAGTACTTC	CASSLAEQGYEQYF
many	TRBJ1-2	TRBV7-2	TRBD1	TGTGCCAGCAGCTTAAGCACAGGGGGAAACTATGGCTACACCTTC	CASSLSTGGNYGYTF
many	TRBJ2-7	TRBV6-8	TRBD1	TGTGCCACTACGCCACGTATGGACAGGGAGGAATACGAGCAGTACTTC	CATTPRMDREEYEQYF
many	TRBJ1-5	TRBV5-5	NA	TGTGCCAGCAGCTCGGCCCCTGACAGACCAAGCAATCAGCCCCAGCATTTT	CASSSAPDRPSNQPQHF
NA	TRBJ2-2	TRBV3-1	TRBD2	TGTGCCAGCAGCTCCCGACTAGCGGGGGGCACCGGGGAGCTGTTTTTT	CASSSRLAGGTGELFF